The entry below gives a single T cell receptor beta chain sequence along with its context. What it recognizes is unknown. The data are from a study of shared clonotypes between healthy human individuals. Study observations and caveats: Few donors restricted represented genetic and exposure-history diversity.

TCRdb's copy holds only in-frame clones and misses some; the assay was immunoSEQ multiplex PCR. The sample has roughly 590,000 clones, less than 97% seen once. Naivety among CD8 cells was defined by CD45RO negativity and positive CCR7 selection, thereby excluding terminally differentiated effector memory CD45RA+ cells. The CDR3 loop spans 16 amino acids. CDR1 and CDR2 (germline): SGDLS, YYNGEE. Trimming pared 0 bases from V and 4 bases from J, leaving 14 bases between. This chain joins TRBV9 and TRBJ2-1; D perhaps matches TRBD2 (6 bases). Sequenced material: naive CD8+ T cells sorted from blood. This TCR derives from a woman aged 25-40 years in good health. In DNA form, the CDR3 reads TGTGCCAGCAGCGTAGAGGGGACGGGGGAGTACAATGAGCAGTTCTTC. It encodes CASSVEGTGEYNEQFF.